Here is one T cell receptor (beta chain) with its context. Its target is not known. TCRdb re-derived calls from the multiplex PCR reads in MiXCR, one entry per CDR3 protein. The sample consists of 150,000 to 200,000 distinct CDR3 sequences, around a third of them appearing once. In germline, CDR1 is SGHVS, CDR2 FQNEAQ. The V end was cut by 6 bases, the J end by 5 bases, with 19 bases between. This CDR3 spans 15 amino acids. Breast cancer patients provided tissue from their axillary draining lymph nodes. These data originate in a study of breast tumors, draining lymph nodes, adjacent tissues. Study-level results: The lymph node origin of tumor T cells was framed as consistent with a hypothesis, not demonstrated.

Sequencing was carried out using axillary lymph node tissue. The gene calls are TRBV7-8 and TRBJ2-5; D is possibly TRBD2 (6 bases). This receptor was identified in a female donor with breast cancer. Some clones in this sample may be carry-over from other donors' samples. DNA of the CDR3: TGTGCCAGCAGTAAAACCCCCAGCGGGCAGGAGACCCAGTACTTC. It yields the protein CASSKTPSGQETQYF.